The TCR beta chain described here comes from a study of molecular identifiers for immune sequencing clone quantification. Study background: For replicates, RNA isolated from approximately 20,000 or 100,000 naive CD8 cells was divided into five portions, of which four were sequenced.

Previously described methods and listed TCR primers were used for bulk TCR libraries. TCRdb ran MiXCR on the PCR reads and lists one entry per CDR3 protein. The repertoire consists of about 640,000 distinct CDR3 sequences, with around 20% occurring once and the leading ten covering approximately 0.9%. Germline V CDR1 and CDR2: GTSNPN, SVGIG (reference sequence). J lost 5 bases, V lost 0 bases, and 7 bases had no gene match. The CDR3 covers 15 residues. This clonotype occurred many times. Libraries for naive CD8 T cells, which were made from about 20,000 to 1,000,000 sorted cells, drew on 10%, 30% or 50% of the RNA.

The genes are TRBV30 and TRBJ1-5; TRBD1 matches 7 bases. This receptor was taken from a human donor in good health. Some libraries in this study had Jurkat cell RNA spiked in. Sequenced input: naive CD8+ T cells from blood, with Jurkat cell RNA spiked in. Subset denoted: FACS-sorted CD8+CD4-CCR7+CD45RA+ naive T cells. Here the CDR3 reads CAWSVLGGGDQPQHF. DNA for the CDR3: TGTGCCTGGAGTGTACTTGGAGGGGGCGATCAGCCCCAGCATTTT.